The sequence of this T cell receptor (beta chain) was determined in a study of blood T cell repertoires in COVID-19. Per the original methods: Scientists estimated how many nucleated cells there were by amplifying reference gene primers. Clones were read by immunoSEQ multiplex PCR, and TCRdb kept only the in-frame ones, dropping some. For V, J and clone size, that table is used; D and trimming come from the DNA. Among 150,000 to 200,000 clones, roughly 89% were seen once, and the ten largest hold over 0.7%. There are 13 residues in the CDR3. Germline loops: CDR1 GTSNPN, CDR2 SVGIG (reference sequence). The V end was cut by 3 bases, the J end by 0 bases, with 7 bases between.

This rearrangement joins TRBV30 to TRBJ2-3; D not certain. The clonotype was recovered from a woman between 18 and 29 years old who had recovered from COVID-19. The sample consisted of peripheral blood. The CDR3 DNA follows: TGTGCCTGGAGATTAGCTAGCACAGATACGCAGTATTTT. This encodes CAWRLASTDTQYF.